This is a list of T cell receptor beta chains from one sample in a study of post-analysis software for immune sequencing data. TCRdb ran MiXCR on the PCR reads and lists one entry per CDR3 protein. This sample carries hundreds of thousands of distinct CDR3 sequences, 44% of them seen once, and the ten largest clones take under 2%. The sequencing sample was made of blood. The receptors stem from a girl under 18 with multiple sclerosis. The CDR3 runs from the conserved cysteine through the conserved F or W. Fields, in order: CDR3 length, J gene, V gene, clone size, D gene, CDR3 DNA, CDR3 protein. D genes are given only for firm matches. Rows may omit the clone size; those that give it use once, few, many or a size class.

CDR3 length: 15; J gene: TRBJ1-6; V gene: TRBV4-1; clone size: -; D gene: TRBD1; CDR3 DNA: TGCGCCAGCAGCCCTAAGACAGGGGATAATTCACCCCTCCACTTT; CDR3 protein: CASSPKTGDNSPLHF
CDR3 length: 15; J gene: TRBJ1-2; V gene: TRBV3-1; clone size: -; D gene: -; CDR3 DNA: TGTGCCAGCAGCCAAGGAGGACCCCTTAACTATGGCTACACCTTC; CDR3 protein: CASSQGGPLNYGYTF
CDR3 length: 12; J gene: TRBJ2-5; V gene: TRBV7-2; clone size: -; D gene: -; CDR3 DNA: TGTGCCAGCAGCTTATACGCGGCGACCCAGTACTTC; CDR3 protein: CASSLYAATQYF
CDR3 length: 13; J gene: TRBJ2-7; V gene: TRBV10-3; clone size: -; D gene: -; CDR3 DNA: TGTGCCATCGGCAAGGAGTCCTACAATGAGCAGTACTTC; CDR3 protein: CAIGKESYNEQYF
CDR3 length: 16; J gene: TRBJ1-4; V gene: TRBV28; clone size: -; D gene: -; CDR3 DNA: TGTGTCAGCAGTTCATTGTACAGGGATGGTGGTGAAAAACTGTTTTTT; CDR3 protein: CVSSSLYRDGGEKLFF
CDR3 length: 14; J gene: TRBJ2-7; V gene: TRBV9; clone size: once; D gene: -; CDR3 DNA: TGTGCCAGCAGCGTAGCAGGGAACGCCTACGAGCAGTACTTC; CDR3 protein: CASSVAGNAYEQYF
CDR3 length: 16; J gene: TRBJ1-2; V gene: TRBV20-1; clone size: -; D gene: -; CDR3 DNA: TGCAGTGCTAGAGTTCGCGTGAGGGGGGCGCGGAATGGCTACACCTTC; CDR3 protein: CSARVRVRGARNGYTF
CDR3 length: 13; J gene: TRBJ2-6; V gene: TRBV7-2; clone size: -; D gene: -; CDR3 DNA: TGTGCCAGCAGCATCGATCTGGACAACGTCCTGACTTTC; CDR3 protein: CASSIDLDNVLTF
CDR3 length: 19; J gene: TRBJ2-1; V gene: TRBV5-1; clone size: once; D gene: -; CDR3 DNA: TGCGCCAGCAGCTTGGAAGTAACGTGGGCACCTAGGGGAAACAATGAGCAGTTCTTC; CDR3 protein: CASSLEVTWAPRGNNEQFF
CDR3 length: 16; J gene: TRBJ2-1; V gene: TRBV7-9; clone size: -; D gene: -; CDR3 DNA: TGTGCCAGCAGACCCAGCCCCGCGGGAACCTACAATGAGCAGTTCTTC; CDR3 protein: CASRPSPAGTYNEQFF
CDR3 length: 14; J gene: TRBJ1-5; V gene: TRBV6-2/TRBV6-3; clone size: -; D gene: -; CDR3 DNA: TGTGCCAGCAGAGGTATGACTGGCAATCAGCCCCAGCATTTT; CDR3 protein: CASRGMTGNQPQHF
CDR3 length: 15; J gene: TRBJ2-3; V gene: TRBV28; clone size: -; D gene: -; CDR3 DNA: TGTGCCAGCAGTTATGAAGGGCTACTGGCAGATACGCAGTATTTT; CDR3 protein: CASSYEGLLADTQYF
CDR3 length: 14; J gene: TRBJ2-7; V gene: TRBV7-6; clone size: -; D gene: TRBD2; CDR3 DNA: TGTGCCAGCAGCCCTGGACTAGCAAACCCCGAGCAGTACTTC; CDR3 protein: CASSPGLANPEQYF
CDR3 length: 10; J gene: TRBJ2-2; V gene: TRBV12-3/TRBV12-4; clone size: -; D gene: -; CDR3 DNA: TGTGCCAGCGGCGGTGGTAGGCTGTTTTTT; CDR3 protein: CASGGGRLFF
CDR3 length: 13; J gene: TRBJ2-1; V gene: TRBV12-3/TRBV12-4; clone size: -; D gene: -; CDR3 DNA: TGTGCCAGCAGCATAACTTCGCCGAATGAGCAGTTCTTC; CDR3 protein: CASSITSPNEQFF
CDR3 length: 13; J gene: TRBJ2-7; V gene: TRBV29-1; clone size: few; D gene: -; CDR3 DNA: TGCAGCGTTGAGGGGCTACGCGCGGGCGAGCAGTACTTC; CDR3 protein: CSVEGLRAGEQYF
CDR3 length: 14; J gene: TRBJ2-7; V gene: TRBV5-5; clone size: -; D gene: -; CDR3 DNA: TGTGCCAGCAGCTTGGCGTTCGTTCCCTACGAGCAGTACTTC; CDR3 protein: CASSLAFVPYEQYF
CDR3 length: 15; J gene: TRBJ2-3; V gene: TRBV2; clone size: -; D gene: -; CDR3 DNA: TGTGCCAGCAGTGAAAGGGGGATTGCCACAGATACGCAGTATTTT; CDR3 protein: CASSERGIATDTQYF
CDR3 length: 17; J gene: TRBJ2-7; V gene: TRBV7-9; clone size: -; D gene: -; CDR3 DNA: TGTGCCAGCAGCCTAACAGCACAGGGTCGGTGGGCCTACGAGCAGTACTTC; CDR3 protein: CASSLTAQGRWAYEQYF
CDR3 length: 12; J gene: TRBJ1-2; V gene: TRBV12-3/TRBV12-4; clone size: -; D gene: -; CDR3 DNA: TGTGCCAGCAGTCCCCAAGAGAGCTACTACACCTTC; CDR3 protein: CASSPQESYYTF
CDR3 length: 15; J gene: TRBJ2-1; V gene: TRBV5-1; clone size: few; D gene: TRBD2; CDR3 DNA: TGCGCCACCCAAAACGGGGGGAGCTCCTACAATGAGCAGTTCTTC; CDR3 protein: CATQNGGSSYNEQFF
CDR3 length: 17; J gene: TRBJ2-3; V gene: TRBV7-8; clone size: -; D gene: TRBD2; CDR3 DNA: TGTGCCAGCAGTCCTCCTAGCGGGAGGGGAGCGACAGATACGCAGTATTTT; CDR3 protein: CASSPPSGRGATDTQYF
CDR3 length: 15; J gene: TRBJ2-3; V gene: TRBV2; clone size: few; D gene: TRBD1; CDR3 DNA: TGTGCCAGCAGCGTAGACAGGGGGAGGACAGATACGCAGTATTTT; CDR3 protein: CASSVDRGRTDTQYF
CDR3 length: 17; J gene: TRBJ2-6; V gene: TRBV12-3/TRBV12-4; clone size: few; D gene: TRBD1; CDR3 DNA: TGTGCCAGCAGTTTATCACGACAGGGGGGAGGGGCCAACGTCCTGACTTTC; CDR3 protein: CASSLSRQGGGANVLTF
CDR3 length: 15; J gene: TRBJ1-1; V gene: TRBV5-1; clone size: -; D gene: TRBD1; CDR3 DNA: TGCGCCAGCAGACCCGGACAGGTGATGAACACTGAAGCTTTCTTT; CDR3 protein: CASRPGQVMNTEAFF
CDR3 length: 14; J gene: TRBJ1-1; V gene: TRBV5-1; clone size: -; D gene: -; CDR3 DNA: TGCGCCAGCAGCTTCGGCGGGGGCGAAGCTGAAGCTTTCTTT; CDR3 protein: CASSFGGGEAEAFF
CDR3 length: 13; J gene: TRBJ2-5; V gene: TRBV12-3/TRBV12-4; clone size: few; D gene: -; CDR3 DNA: TGTGCCAGCACCATTTCAATCCAAGAGACCCAGTACTTC; CDR3 protein: CASTISIQETQYF
CDR3 length: 14; J gene: TRBJ2-5; V gene: TRBV20-1; clone size: few; D gene: -; CDR3 DNA: TGCAGTGCTAGACTGGGGGTTCTCCAAGAGACCCAGTACTTC; CDR3 protein: CSARLGVLQETQYF
CDR3 length: 13; J gene: TRBJ2-4; V gene: TRBV11-2; clone size: -; D gene: -; CDR3 DNA: TGTGCCAGCAGCTCCCAACTTCCTTCGAGGGCGTACTTC; CDR3 protein: CASSSQLPSRAYF
CDR3 length: 14; J gene: TRBJ1-2; V gene: TRBV12-3/TRBV12-4; clone size: -; D gene: -; CDR3 DNA: TGTGCCAGCAGTCCCTTGGGGGGAAACTATGGCTACACCTTC; CDR3 protein: CASSPLGGNYGYTF